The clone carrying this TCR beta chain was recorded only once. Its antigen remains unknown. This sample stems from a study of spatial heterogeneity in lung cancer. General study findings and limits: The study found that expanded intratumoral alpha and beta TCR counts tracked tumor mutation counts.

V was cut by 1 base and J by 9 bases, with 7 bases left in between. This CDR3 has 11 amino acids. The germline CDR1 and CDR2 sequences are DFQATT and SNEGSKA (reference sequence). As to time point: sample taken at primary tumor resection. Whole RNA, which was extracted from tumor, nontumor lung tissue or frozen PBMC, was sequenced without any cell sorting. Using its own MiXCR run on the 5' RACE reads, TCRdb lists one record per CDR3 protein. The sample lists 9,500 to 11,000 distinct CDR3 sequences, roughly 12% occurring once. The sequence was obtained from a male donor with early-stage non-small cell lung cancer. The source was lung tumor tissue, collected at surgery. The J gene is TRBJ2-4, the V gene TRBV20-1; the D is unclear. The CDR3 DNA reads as TGCAGTGCTAGAGTAGAGCCCATTCAGTACTTC. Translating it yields CSARVEPIQYF.